The rows below give T cell receptor beta chains drawn from one sample of a study of blood T cell repertoires in COVID-19. Assay: immunoSEQ multiplex PCR; the TCRdb copy retains only in-frame clones and omits some. Of hundreds of thousands of clones listed, approximately 90% are singletons. Sequencing was done on a sample of PBMCs or T cells enriched from blood (not recorded which). These receptors originate from a man aged 25-45 years who had recovered from COVID-19. The CDR3 runs from the conserved cysteine through the conserved F or W. The D gene is left open where the match is weak. Size is omitted from some rows. Given values are once, few, many or a class for expanded clones.

D | J | V | size | DNA | CDR3
TRBD1 | TRBJ2-5 | TRBV4-1 | NA | TGCGCCAGCAGCCCGGGACAGCCTGGGGAGACCCAGTACTTC | CASSPGQPGETQYF
TRBD1 | TRBJ1-4 | TRBV7-9 | NA | TGTGCCAGCAGACATCGACAGGGGGGTGAAAAACTGTTTTTT | CASRHRQGGEKLFF
TRBD1 | TRBJ2-1 | TRBV6-5 | NA | TGTGCCAGCAGTAACTTACAGGGGGCGGGCAATGAGCAGTTCTTC | CASSNLQGAGNEQFF
NA | TRBJ1-3 | TRBV6-1 | NA | TGTGCCAGCAGTGGGTTTGGCAGGGTTGGCGGAAACACCATATATTTT | CASSGFGRVGGNTIYF
TRBD1 | TRBJ1-2 | TRBV30 | once | TGTGCCTGGAGTGTACTAGGACAGGGATCTATGGGCTACACCTTC | CAWSVLGQGSMGYTF
NA | TRBJ2-3 | TRBV5-8 | NA | TGTGCCAGCAGCGTGGGAGAGCGTTTAAGCACAGATACGCAGTATTTT | CASSVGERLSTDTQYF
NA | TRBJ1-5 | TRBV7-9 | NA | TGTGCCAGCAGGGAGGTCAATCAGCCCCAGCATTTT | CASREVNQPQHF
TRBD2 | TRBJ2-1 | TRBV11-3 | NA | TGTGCCAGCAGCTTAGCCCGGACTAGCGCTGAGCAGTTCTTC | CASSLARTSAEQFF
NA | TRBJ2-2 | TRBV25-1 | NA | TGTGCCATCGAGAGGGGGACCGGGGAGCTGTTTTTT | CAIERGTGELFF
TRBD2 | TRBJ2-1 | TRBV11-2 | NA | TGTGCCAGCAGCTTAGTAGCGGGGGACTACAATGAGCAGTTCTTC | CASSLVAGDYNEQFF
NA | TRBJ1-2 | TRBV20-1 | NA | TGCAGTGCGAATCCCACAGAGCCCACCTTC | CSANPTEPTF
TRBD1 | TRBJ1-3 | TRBV5-1 | once | TGCGCCAGCAGCTGGCAAGGGACAGGGGCGGACACCATATATTTT | CASSWQGTGADTIYF
TRBD1 | TRBJ1-5 | TRBV5-1 | NA | TGCGCCAGCAGCTCGACAGGGCAAACTAGCAATCAGCCCCAGCATTTT | CASSSTGQTSNQPQHF
NA | TRBJ2-2 | TRBV11-2 | NA | TGTGCCAGCAGCTTACGGGAAAGTTCCACCGGGGAGCTGTTTTTT | CASSLRESSTGELFF
TRBD1 | TRBJ1-2 | TRBV7-2 | NA | TGTGCCAGCAGCGCCAACGCCCGGGACAGAGTTAATGGCTACACCTTC | CASSANARDRVNGYTF
NA | TRBJ1-3 | TRBV30 | NA | TGTGCCTGGAGTGTACGAGGTCCTGGAAACACCATATATTTT | CAWSVRGPGNTIYF
NA | TRBJ1-5 | TRBV19 | once | TGTGCCAGTAGTATAGTGGCCGGGGGTAGCAATCAGCCCCAGCATTTT | CASSIVAGGSNQPQHF
NA | TRBJ1-1 | TRBV18 | few | TGTGCCAGCTCACCCCCAAAAGCCGGGGCTTTCTTT | CASSPPKAGAFF
TRBD2 | TRBJ2-5 | TRBV30 | NA | TGTGCCTGGAGTATGGTCATGGCGGGGGGCTGGGAGACCCAGTACTTC | CAWSMVMAGGWETQYF
TRBD1 | TRBJ2-3 | TRBV11-3 | NA | TGTGCCAGCAGCTTTGGGGACAGGGTCTTCACAGATACGCAGTATTTT | CASSFGDRVFTDTQYF
TRBD1 | TRBJ1-2 | TRBV19 | NA | TGTGCCAGTAGCACCGGCCAACAGGGGTTGCCCTACACCTTC | CASSTGQQGLPYTF
NA | TRBJ2-7 | TRBV4-1 | few | TGCGCCAGCAGCCAGGACTCTCATCAGTACTTC | CASSQDSHQYF